Each of the 22 T cell receptor beta chains below was sequenced from the same sample in a study of cytomegalovirus exposure and HLA in healthy donors (dated by TCRdb to about 2017). Libraries were built with the immunoSEQ multiplex PCR assay. For the multiplex PCR, a mixture combining 60 forward primers for TCR Vbeta segments and 13 reverse primers for TCR Jbeta segments was used. Imported from immuneACCESS, the table was reduced by TCRdb to in-frame sequences with V and J called. These copies leave out some clones; in studies compared against another copy, an unresolved V gene accounts for under half, and the cause of the remainder is not known. This sample holds 85,000 to 95,000 clones; about 8% were observed only once. Under 3% of the sample lies in the top ten. The sequenced material came from PBMCs. The receptor set was obtained from a man in his fifties or sixties in good health and CMV-seronegative.

This clone was counted between two and nine times. This chain uses TRBV4-2 with TRBJ2-2; D is perhaps TRBD2 (6 bases). With 1 base removed from V and 3 bases from J, the gap between germline ends came to 21 bases. Germline V CDR1 and CDR2: LGHNA, YNFKEQ. This CDR3 spans 19 amino acids. In nucleotides, the CDR3 is TGTGCCAGCAGCCAAGGCCGAGGGGTTAGCGGCCTTTACACCGGGGAGCTGTTTTTT. It specifies CASSQGRGVSGLYTGELFF.

This clone has more than one count but fewer than ten. The gene calls are TRBV11-3 and TRBJ2-1; 7 bases align to TRBD1. Germline values: CDR1 SGHNT, CDR2 YENEEA. The V gene end was trimmed by 1 base and the J gene end by 10 bases; junction bases not matched to a gene: 7. The CDR3 has 14 amino acids. As DNA, the CDR3 is TGTGCCAGCAGCTTAGCCGGGACAGATGGCGAGCAGTTCTTC. Residues: CASSLAGTDGEQFF.

The chain uses TRBV10-3 and TRBJ1-4, with a possible D match to TRBD1 (6 bases). Trimming took 10 bases from V and 0 from J, leaving 15 bases between them. This CDR3 has 15 residues. CDR1 ENHRY and CDR2 SYGVKD come from the germline V gene. This CDR3 reads CATTTGEATNEKLFF. Written as DNA, the CDR3 is TGTGCCACCACGACAGGAGAGGCAACTAATGAAAAACTGTTTTTT.

This clone was observed a handful of times. The chain is built from TRBV5-6 and TRBJ2-5, with 10 bases aligning to TRBD1. The ends lost 0 bases at V and 4 bases at J; junction bases unmatched: 9. CDR3 length: 17 residues. Germline V gene lookup returns CDR1 SGHDT and CDR2 YYEEEE. CDR3 region: CASSLGQGAFTSETQYF. In DNA form, the CDR3 reads TGTGCCAGCAGCTTGGGACAGGGGGCGTTTACGTCAGAGACCCAGTACTTC.

This rearrangement joins TRBV5-5 to TRBJ1-2; a weak D match, TRBD1 (5 bases). The CDR3 consists of 15 residues. Per germline, CDR1 SGHKS and CDR2 YYEKEE (reference sequence). V lost 0 bases, J lost 2 bases, and 11 bases lay in between. The CDR3 nucleotides read TGTGCCAGCAGCTTGGAACAGGCGCTAAACTATGGCTACACCTTC. Translating gives CASSLEQALNYGYTF.

The CDR3 bases are TGTGCCAGCAGCTCACGGGACAGGGGGTACCAAGAGACCCAGTACTTC. Residues: CASSSRDRGYQETQYF. The chain carries TRBV5-6 and TRBJ2-5; 11 bases fit TRBD1. CDR3 length: 16 amino acids. CDR1 SGHDT and CDR2 YYEEEE come from the germline V gene. The V segment lost 3 bases and the J segment 0 bases; nucleotides outside the gene matches: 4.

The J gene is TRBJ1-4, the V gene TRBV19, with 9 positions matching TRBD1. Germline CDR1 is LNHDA and CDR2 is SQIVND (reference sequence). V dropped 3 bases and J dropped 6; count of bases not matched to a gene: 5. The CDR3 spans 15 residues. The CDR3, as DNA: TGTGCCAGTAGTATGGGGACAGGGAGGTATGAAAAACTGTTTTTT. Amino acids: CASSMGTGRYEKLFF.

This chain connects TRBV27 to TRBJ2-1; the match to TRBD2 covers 12 bases. Germline trimming cut 2 bases from V and 5 bases from J; bases unmatched to any gene: 1. CDR1 is MNHEY and CDR2 is SMNVEV in the germline V gene (reference sequence). The CDR3 is made up of 15 amino acids. Here the CDR3 DNA reads TGTGCCAGCAGTTTACTAGCGGGGGGGAACAATGAGCAGTTCTTC. It translates to CASSLLAGGNNEQFF.

The chain links TRBV29-1 to TRBJ1-2, with 8 bases aligning to TRBD1. The CDR3 consists of 13 residues. Per the germline V gene, CDR1 is SQVTM and CDR2 is ANQGSEA. J lost 6 bases, V lost 7 bases, and 10 bases had no gene match. The CDR3 DNA sequence: TGCAGCGACGTCTCGGACAGGGTGAATGGCTACACCTTC. As protein: CSDVSDRVNGYTF.

The chain carries TRBV19 and TRBJ1-5, with D tentatively TRBD1 (5 bases). Germline-derived CDR1 and CDR2 are LNHDA and SQIVND (reference sequence). The CDR3 contains 17 residues. Trimming took off 11 bases at V and 6 bases at J, with 29 bases between the two ends. CDR3 nucleotide sequence: TGTGCCTCTTCCCGGGGGGAGTCTGGGATGAGAGGTCAGCCCCAGCATTTT. Its translation: CASSRGESGMRGQPQHF.

This chain connects TRBV18 to TRBJ2-7, with 10 bases identical to TRBD1. Trimming removed 6 bases from V and 6 bases from J; junction bases left unmatched: 8. The CDR3 totals 14 residues. CDR1 is KGHSH, CDR2 LQKENI, per germline. Here the CDR3 DNA reads TGTGCCAGCTCCCCGGGACAGGGGTTAAGCGAGCAGTACTTC. Translating it yields CASSPGQGLSEQYF.

In its sample, this clone was seen a few times. The chain is built from TRBV5-1 and TRBJ2-3; 11 positions match TRBD2. This CDR3 comprises 14 residues. V dropped 0 bases and J dropped 6; count of bases not matched to a gene: 0. Germline V gene data show CDR1 as SGHRS and CDR2 as YFSETQ. The CDR3, as DNA: TGCGCCAGCAGCTTGGCTAGCGGGGGGGATACGCAGTATTTT. It specifies CASSLASGGDTQYF.

The chain is built from TRBV7-3 and TRBJ2-3; 8 bases are a match to TRBD1. Germline V gives CDR1 SGHTA, CDR2 FQGTGA. There are 15 residues in the CDR3. Trimming took 5 bases from V and 1 from J; bases not matched to a gene: 5. Here the CDR3 reads CASSRRGQGTDTQYF. For the CDR3, the DNA is TGTGCCAGCAGCCGACGGGGACAGGGCACAGATACGCAGTATTTT.

The CDR3 region is CASSAGLAGELFF. In nucleotides, the CDR3 is TGTGCCAGTTCCGCAGGCCTGGCCGGGGAGCTGTTTTTT. This rearrangement joins TRBV19 to TRBJ2-2; D is ambiguous. CDR1 is LNHDA and CDR2 is SQIVND in the germline V gene (reference sequence). The CDR3 has 13 amino acids. V lost 8 bases, J lost 6 bases, and 13 bases lay in between.

The rearrangement joins TRBV9 to TRBJ2-5; D may be TRBD1 (5 bases). Germline V gene data show CDR1 as SGDLS and CDR2 as YYNGEE. Trimming stripped 3 bases from V and 5 bases from J, with 11 bases between. This CDR3 region has 13 residues. The CDR3 sequence: CASSEGNGETQYF. The CDR3 region has the DNA TGTGCCAGCAGCGAGGGGAATGGGGAGACCCAGTACTTC. The whole variable domain, filled in from reference TRBV9 and TRBJ2-5, reads DSGVTQTPKHLITATGQRVTLRCSPRSGDLSVYWYQQSLDQGLQFLIQYYNGEERAKGNILERFSAQQFPDLHSELNLSSLELGDSALYFCASSEGNGETQYFGPGTRLLVL.

The V gene is TRBV7-9, the J gene TRBJ2-3; 10 bases fit TRBD2. The CDR3 runs to 19 residues. Germline V gene data show CDR1 as SEHNR and CDR2 as FQNEAQ (reference sequence). V dropped 1 base and J dropped 1; count of bases not matched to a gene: 11. CDR3 amino acids: CASSLGSLAGARGTDTQYF. Written as DNA, the CDR3 is TGTGCCAGCAGCTTAGGATCCCTAGCGGGAGCTCGGGGCACAGATACGCAGTATTTT.

The sample holds a few counts of this clone. The genes are TRBV15 and TRBJ1-4; possibly TRBD1 for D (6 bases). The CDR3 is 16 amino acids. The germline V and J ends were trimmed by 0 bases and 7 bases, with 15 bases remaining between them. The germline gives CDR1 LNHNV, CDR2 YYDKDF (reference sequence). CDR3 nucleotide sequence: TGTGCCACCAGCAGAGATCGAGGGGGGGCGCGTGAAAAACTGTTTTTT. Its translation is CATSRDRGGAREKLFF.

This clone was seen a few times. The chain uses TRBV7-9 and TRBJ1-5, with D uncertain. The CDR3 has 13 residues. Germline CDR1 reads SEHNR; CDR2 reads FQNEAQ (reference sequence). Trimming took off 1 base at V and 4 bases at J, with 5 bases between the two ends. In nucleotides, the CDR3 is TGTGCCAGCAGCTTAGATCGGAATCAGCCCCAGCATTTT. Translated, it gives CASSLDRNQPQHF.

The V gene is TRBV28, the J gene TRBJ1-2, with D unclear. This CDR3 region has 13 residues. The germline V and J ends were trimmed by 8 bases and 3 bases, with 13 bases remaining between them. Germline lookup yields CDR1 MDHEN and CDR2 SYDVKM. The chain's CDR3 is CASGRGGYYGYTF. DNA of the CDR3: TGTGCCAGCGGCCGTGGAGGGTACTATGGCTACACCTTC.

The chain joins TRBV6-5 to TRBJ1-4; 7 positions agree with TRBD1. The CDR3 runs 16 residues. V was clipped by 0 bases and J by 6 bases; unmatched bases: 7. Per the germline V gene, CDR1 is MNHEY and CDR2 is SVGAGI. The CDR3 reads CASSYSMGRGDEKLFF. CDR3 in DNA: TGTGCCAGCAGTTACTCGATGGGCAGGGGGGATGAAAAACTGTTTTTT.

The rearrangement links TRBV19 to TRBJ2-1; TRBD2 matches 8 bases. V dropped 10 bases and J dropped 5; count of bases not matched to a gene: 16. This CDR3 contains 16 residues. CDR1 LNHDA and CDR2 SQIVND come from the germline V gene (reference sequence). This CDR3 is CATQRAGGISDNEQFF. The DNA for the CDR3 is TGTGCCACCCAAAGGGCGGGGGGAATATCGGACAATGAGCAGTTCTTC.

V is TRBV5-6 and J is TRBJ2-1; 7 positions match TRBD1. The CDR3 totals 14 residues. From germline, CDR1 is SGHDT and CDR2 YYEEEE. The V and J ends lost 4 bases and 4 bases, in that order; junction bases with no gene match: 5. The CDR3 loop is CASSPGTAYNEQFF. The CDR3 DNA follows: TGTGCCAGCAGCCCCGGGACAGCGTACAATGAGCAGTTCTTC.